What follows is one T cell receptor beta chain and its context. No antigen is known for it. This record belongs to a study of shared clonotypes between healthy human individuals. For the study at large: A couple of women and a few men aged 18 to 49 made up the donors. Study-level points and caveats: The study drew on few donors, limiting represented genetic and exposure-history diversity. The expectation was that sequencing depth would affect clonotype sharing among donors.

The CDR3 runs 16 residues. The ends lost 1 base at V and 4 bases at J; junction bases unmatched: 9. Per the germline V gene, CDR1 is SGHRS and CDR2 is YFSETQ. Profiled with immunoSEQ multiplex PCR; TCRdb holds only in-frame clones, not every one. The profile covers around 510,000 clones, with roughly 95% appearing a single time and about 0.067% taken by the ten largest. This chain connects TRBV5-1 to TRBJ2-7; TRBD2 aligns across 9 bases. The sequencing sample was made of naive CD4+ T cells sorted from blood. Documented subset: CD45RA+ positively selected. The TCR was taken from a woman between 25 and 40 years old in good health. DNA of the CDR3: TGCGCCAGCAGCTTGACAACAGGGACTAGCTGGTACGAGCAGTACTTC. Translation gives CASSLTTGTSWYEQYF. The variable domain in full, with the rest retrieved from reference TRBV5-1 and TRBJ2-7, is KAGVTQTPRYLIKTRGQQVTLSCSPISGHRSVSWYQQTPGQGLQFLFEYFSETQRNKGNFPGRFSGRQFSNSRSEMNVSTLELGDSALYLCASSLTTGTSWYEQYFGPGTRLTVT.